The source of this TCR beta chain is a study of T cells after yellow fever vaccination. Study-level results: A secondary response was less intense yet reached its peak sooner, at day 5 versus 15.

Each CDR3 protein gets one entry after TCRdb re-called the 5' RACE reads with MiXCR. This table has about 96,000 distinct CDR3 sequences, roughly 10% appearing once. V gave up 5 bases and J gave up 6 bases; unmatched junction bases: 9. Germline V CDR1 and CDR2: DFQATT, SNEGSKA (reference sequence). This CDR3 region has 14 residues. This chain uses TRBV20-1 with TRBJ2-7, with TRBD2 matching 11 bases. The source of this sequence is a man between 18 and 35 years old who received the YFV17D yellow fever vaccine. Sequenced material: CD8+ T cells not binding an NS4B(214-222) dextramer, sorted from PBMCs, taken roughly 15 days after the first yellow fever vaccination. This chain's CDR3 is CSAAGTSGGGEQYF. CDR3 bases: TGCAGTGCTGCCGGGACTAGCGGCGGGGGCGAGCAGTACTTC.